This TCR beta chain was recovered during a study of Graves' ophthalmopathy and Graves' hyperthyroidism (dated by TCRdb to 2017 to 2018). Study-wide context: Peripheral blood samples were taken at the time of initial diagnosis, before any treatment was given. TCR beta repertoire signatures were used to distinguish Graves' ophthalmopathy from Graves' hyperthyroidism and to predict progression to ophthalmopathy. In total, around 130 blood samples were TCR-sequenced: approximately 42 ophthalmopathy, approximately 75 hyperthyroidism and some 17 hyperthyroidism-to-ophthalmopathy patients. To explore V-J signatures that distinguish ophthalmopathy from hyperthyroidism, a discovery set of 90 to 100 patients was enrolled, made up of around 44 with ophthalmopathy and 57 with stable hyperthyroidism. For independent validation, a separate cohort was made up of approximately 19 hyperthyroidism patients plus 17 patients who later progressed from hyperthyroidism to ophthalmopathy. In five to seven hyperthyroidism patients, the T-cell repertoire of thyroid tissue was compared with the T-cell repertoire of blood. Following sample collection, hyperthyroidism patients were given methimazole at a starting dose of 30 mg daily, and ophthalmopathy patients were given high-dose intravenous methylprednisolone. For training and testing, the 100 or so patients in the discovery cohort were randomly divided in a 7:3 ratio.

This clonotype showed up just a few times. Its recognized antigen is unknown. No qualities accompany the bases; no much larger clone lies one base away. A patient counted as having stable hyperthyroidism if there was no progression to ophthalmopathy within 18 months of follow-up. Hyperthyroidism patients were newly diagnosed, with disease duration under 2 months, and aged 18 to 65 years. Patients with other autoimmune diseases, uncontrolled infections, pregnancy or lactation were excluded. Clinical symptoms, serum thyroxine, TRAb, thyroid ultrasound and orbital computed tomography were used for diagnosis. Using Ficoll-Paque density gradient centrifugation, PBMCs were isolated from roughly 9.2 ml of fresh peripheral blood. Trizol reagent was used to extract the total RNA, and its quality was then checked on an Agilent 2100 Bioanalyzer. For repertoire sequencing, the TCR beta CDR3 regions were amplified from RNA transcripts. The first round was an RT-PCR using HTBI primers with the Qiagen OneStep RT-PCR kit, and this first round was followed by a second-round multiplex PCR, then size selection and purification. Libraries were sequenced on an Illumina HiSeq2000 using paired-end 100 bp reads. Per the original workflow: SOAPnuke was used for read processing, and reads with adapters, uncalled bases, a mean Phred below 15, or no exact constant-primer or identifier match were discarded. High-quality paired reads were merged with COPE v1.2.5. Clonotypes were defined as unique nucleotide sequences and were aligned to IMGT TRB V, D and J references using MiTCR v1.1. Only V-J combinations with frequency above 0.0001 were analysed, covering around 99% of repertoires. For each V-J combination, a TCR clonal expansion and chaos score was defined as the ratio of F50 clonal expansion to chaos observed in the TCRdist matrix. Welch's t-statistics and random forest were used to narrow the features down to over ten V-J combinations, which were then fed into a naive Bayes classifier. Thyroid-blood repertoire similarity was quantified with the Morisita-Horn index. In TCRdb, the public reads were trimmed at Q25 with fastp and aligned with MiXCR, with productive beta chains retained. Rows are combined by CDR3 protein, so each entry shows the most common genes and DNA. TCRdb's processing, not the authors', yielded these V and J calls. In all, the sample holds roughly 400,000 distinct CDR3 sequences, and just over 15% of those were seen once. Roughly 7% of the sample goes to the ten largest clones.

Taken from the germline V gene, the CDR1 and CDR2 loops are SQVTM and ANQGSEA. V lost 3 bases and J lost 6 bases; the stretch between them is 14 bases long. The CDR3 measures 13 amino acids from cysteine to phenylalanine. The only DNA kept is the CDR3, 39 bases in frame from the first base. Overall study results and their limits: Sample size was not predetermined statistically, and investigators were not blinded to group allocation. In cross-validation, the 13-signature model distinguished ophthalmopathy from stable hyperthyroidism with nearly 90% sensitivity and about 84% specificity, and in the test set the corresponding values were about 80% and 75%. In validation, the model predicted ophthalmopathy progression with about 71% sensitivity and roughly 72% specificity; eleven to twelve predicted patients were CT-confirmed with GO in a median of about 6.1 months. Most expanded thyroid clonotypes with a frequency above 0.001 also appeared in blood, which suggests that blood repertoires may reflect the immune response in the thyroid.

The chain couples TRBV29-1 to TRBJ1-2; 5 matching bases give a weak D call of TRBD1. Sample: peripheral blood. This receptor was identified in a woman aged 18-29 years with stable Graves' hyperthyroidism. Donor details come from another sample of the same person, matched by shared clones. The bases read TGCAGCGTTGACCCCAGGGACGTGAATGGCTACACCTTC. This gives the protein CSVDPRDVNGYTF.